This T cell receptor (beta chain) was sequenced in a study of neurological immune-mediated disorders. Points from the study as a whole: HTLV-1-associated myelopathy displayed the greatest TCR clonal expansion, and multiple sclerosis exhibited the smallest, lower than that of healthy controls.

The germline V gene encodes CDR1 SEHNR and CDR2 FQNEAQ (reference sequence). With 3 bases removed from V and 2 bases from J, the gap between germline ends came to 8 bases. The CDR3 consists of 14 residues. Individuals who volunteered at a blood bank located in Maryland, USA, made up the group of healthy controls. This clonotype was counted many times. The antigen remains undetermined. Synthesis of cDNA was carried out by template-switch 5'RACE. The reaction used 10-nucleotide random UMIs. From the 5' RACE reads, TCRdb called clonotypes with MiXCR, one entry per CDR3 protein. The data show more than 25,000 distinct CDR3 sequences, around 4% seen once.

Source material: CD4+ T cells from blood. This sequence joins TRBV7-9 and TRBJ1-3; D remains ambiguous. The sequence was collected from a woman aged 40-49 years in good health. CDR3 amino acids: CASSLSLTGNTIYF. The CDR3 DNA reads TGTGCCAGCAGCTTGTCCCTGACTGGAAACACCATATATTTT.